This T cell receptor beta chain is drawn from a study of cytomegalovirus exposure and HLA in healthy donors. The study's findings and limits: In a later analysis, CMV-associated beta chains were mostly HLA-associated, it appeared. A later analysis showed HLA-associated TCR beta chains outstripping equally common others in clonal expansion. For TCR beta chains, V- and J-gene trimming was later linked to a missense DCLRE1C variant. Productive status was seen about 90% or about 30% of the time for most TCR beta V segments in an earlier analysis.

Primers for the PCR totalled 60 Vbeta and 13 Jbeta. Some clones are missing from TCRdb's copy, which holds only in-frame ones; the method was immunoSEQ multiplex PCR. The sample lists 130,000 to 150,000 clones; around four fifths were seen once. This clone was seen more than once but under ten times. The antigen is not known. V lost 1 base and J lost 1, with 14 bases in between. Germline values: CDR1 MNHEY, CDR2 SMNVEV (reference sequence). The CDR3 has 16 residues. The chain links TRBV27 to TRBJ2-7, with TRBD2 as a possible D gene (6 bases). The TCR was taken from a male donor in good health and CMV-seronegative. Input material: PBMCs. CDR3 DNA sequence: TGTGCCAGCAGTTTATTTGGGGAGGACCCTTCCTACGAGCAGTACTTC. Translation: CASSLFGEDPSYEQYF.